Included here is one T cell receptor beta chain sequence, with context. What it binds is unknown. The data were obtained in a study of CD8+ T cells in alopecia areata. Reverse transcription of extracted RNA yielded cDNA, which provided the sequencing template. Sequencing was performed with immunoSEQ multiplex PCR; in TCRdb, only in-frame clones are kept and a portion is missing. The table includes fewer than 150,000 clones, under 40% detected once. PBMCs served as the source from which CD4+ and CD8+ T cells were sorted. V shed 6 bases, J shed 6 bases, and the junction held 11 bases outside the gene matches. CDR1 and CDR2 from the germline V gene are MDHEN and SYDVKM. There are 15 residues in the CDR3. Broader study findings: Across lesional scalp, and particularly alopecia totalis/universalis, clonality surpassed that of normal scalp.

This chain joins TRBV28 and TRBJ2-4; 7 nucleotides align to TRBD1. Sequenced input: CD4+ T cells sorted from blood. The source is a human donor with alopecia areata. CDR3: CASSSQGSGGNIQYF. The DNA for the CDR3 is TGTGCCAGCAGCTCTCAAGGGTCAGGGGGAAACATTCAGTACTTC.